Below, 4 T cell receptor beta chains from the same sample are listed, as sequenced in a study of graft-versus-host responses after intestinal transplantation. Using immunoSEQ multiplex PCR, the repertoire was profiled, and TCRdb retains in-frame clones only, with some absent. This table has about 73,000 clones, around 90% appearing once. Which antigens these TCRs recognize remains unknown. The sequencing here drew on unstimulated CD8+ T cells sorted from spleen or lymph node cells, taken before transplant. The receptors shown here come from a human donor who was the organ donor for an intestinal transplant.

The V call is TRBV18, the J call TRBJ1-4; a possible D gene is TRBD1 (6 bases). The CDR3 is made up of 12 amino acids. Trimming shortened V by 6 bases and J by 12 bases, and 14 bases separated the two germline ends. From germline, CDR1 is KGHSH and CDR2 LQKENI. CDR3 DNA: TGTGCCAGCTCCAACAGGGTTCGAGAACTGTTTTTT. Translated, it gives CASSNRVRELFF.

In DNA, the CDR3 is TGTGCCATCAGTGACGAGGACAGGGGGAATCAGCCCCAGCATTTT. Amino acid sequence: CAISDEDRGNQPQHF. This chain uses TRBV10-3 with TRBJ1-5, with 10 positions matching TRBD1. Germline CDR1 is ENHRY and CDR2 is SYGVKD. The ends lost 3 bases at V and 4 bases at J; junction bases unmatched: 3. The CDR3 extends over 15 amino acids.

The V call is TRBV7-9, the J call TRBJ1-6; D is possibly TRBD1 (5 bases). This CDR3 has 16 residues. Trimming took 5 bases from V and 3 from J, leaving 14 bases between them. The germline gives CDR1 SEHNR, CDR2 FQNEAQ (reference sequence). The CDR3 is CASSLTRDYYNSPLHF. The DNA of the CDR3 is TGTGCCAGCAGCCTCACCCGGGACTACTATAATTCACCCCTCCACTTT.

A single count supports this clone. The rearrangement joins TRBV2 to TRBJ1-6, with D uncertain. The CDR3 length is 14 residues. V was pared by 8 bases and J by 9 bases, with 17 bases between. CDR1 and CDR2 from the germline V gene are SNHLY and FYNNEI. The CDR3 reads CASDPAEESSPLHF. The CDR3 DNA reads TGTGCCAGCGACCCGGCAGAGGAGAGTTCACCCCTCCACTTT.